Included here is one T cell receptor (beta chain) sequence, with context. The target antigen is unknown. The PCR was carried out with 60 Vbeta primers and 13 Jbeta primers. TCRdb's table, derived via immunoSEQ multiplex PCR, lists solely in-frame clones and lacks some. Among about 140,000 clones, approximately 72% were seen once, and the ten largest hold over 5%. The sample originates from a study of cytomegalovirus exposure and HLA in healthy donors. Regarding the study as a whole: Most TCRs appeared rarely, but some public TCRs recurred in many donors. Published work reported that the classifier diagnosed cytomegalovirus status with high specificity and sensitivity.

Unrecorded immune exposure was likely among donors, who were nominally healthy when sampled. The length of the CDR3 is 16 residues. The V gene's germline CDR1 is SGDLS and CDR2 YYNGEE. The junction had 12 bases not matched to a gene; V was cut back by 0 bases and J by 12 bases. The clonotype comes from a woman aged 60-75 years in good health and CMV-seronegative. Material: PBMCs. V is TRBV9 and J is TRBJ1-6, with 7 nucleotides matching TRBD1. This chain's CDR3 is CASSVAATGMIGPLHF. The CDR3 DNA sequence: TGTGCCAGCAGCGTAGCTGCGACAGGGATGATCGGACCCCTCCACTTT.